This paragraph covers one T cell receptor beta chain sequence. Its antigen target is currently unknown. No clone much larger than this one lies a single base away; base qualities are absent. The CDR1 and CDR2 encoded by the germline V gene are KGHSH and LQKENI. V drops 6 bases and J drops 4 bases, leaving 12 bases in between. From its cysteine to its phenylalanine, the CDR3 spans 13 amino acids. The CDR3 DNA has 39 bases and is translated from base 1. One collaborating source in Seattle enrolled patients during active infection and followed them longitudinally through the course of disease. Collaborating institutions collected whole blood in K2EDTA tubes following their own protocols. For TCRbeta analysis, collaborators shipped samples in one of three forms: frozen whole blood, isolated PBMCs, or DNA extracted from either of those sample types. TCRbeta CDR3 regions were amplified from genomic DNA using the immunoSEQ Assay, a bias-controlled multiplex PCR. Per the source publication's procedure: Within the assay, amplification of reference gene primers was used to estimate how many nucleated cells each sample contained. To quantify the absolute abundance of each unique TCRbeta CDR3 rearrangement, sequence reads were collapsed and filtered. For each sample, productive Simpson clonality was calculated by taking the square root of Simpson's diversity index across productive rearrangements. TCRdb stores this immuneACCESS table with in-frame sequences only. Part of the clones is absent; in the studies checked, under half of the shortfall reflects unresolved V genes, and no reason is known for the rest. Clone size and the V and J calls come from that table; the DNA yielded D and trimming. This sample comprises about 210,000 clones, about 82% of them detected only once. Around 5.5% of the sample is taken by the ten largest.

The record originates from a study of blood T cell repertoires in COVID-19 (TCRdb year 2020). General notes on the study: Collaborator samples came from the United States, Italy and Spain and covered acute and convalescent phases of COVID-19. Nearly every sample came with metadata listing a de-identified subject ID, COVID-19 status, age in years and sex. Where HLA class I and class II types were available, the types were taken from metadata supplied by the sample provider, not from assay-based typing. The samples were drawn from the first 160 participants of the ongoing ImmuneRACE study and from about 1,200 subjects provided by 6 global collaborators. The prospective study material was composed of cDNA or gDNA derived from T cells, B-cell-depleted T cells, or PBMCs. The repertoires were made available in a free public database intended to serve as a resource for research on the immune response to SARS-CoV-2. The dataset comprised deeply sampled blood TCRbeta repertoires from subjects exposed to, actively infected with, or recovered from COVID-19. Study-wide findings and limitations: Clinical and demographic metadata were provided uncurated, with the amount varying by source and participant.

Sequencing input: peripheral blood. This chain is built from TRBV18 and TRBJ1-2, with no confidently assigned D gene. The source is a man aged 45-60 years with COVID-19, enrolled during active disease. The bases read TGTGCCAGCTCGAGGGAAAGAGGCTATGGCTACACCTTC. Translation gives CASSRERGYGYTF.